The clone carrying this TCR beta chain was recorded only once. These data originate in a study of blood T cell repertoires in COVID-19. Here immunoSEQ multiplex PCR was the method, and the copy in TCRdb shows in-frame clones only, minus some. The table shows a few thousand clones, with 88% occurring only once. This CDR3 is 14 amino acids long. Germline values: CDR1 MNHEY, CDR2 SVGAGI. Trimming removed 2 bases from V and 1 base from J, with 8 bases in between. The chain couples TRBV6-5 to TRBJ1-1; no definite D call. The specimen was peripheral blood. This receptor was identified in a woman of 80 years or more with acute or convalescent COVID-19. The CDR3, as DNA: TGTGCCAGCAGTTACATCCGGTGGAACACTGAAGCTTTCTTT. As protein: CASSYIRWNTEAFF.